This paragraph covers one T cell receptor beta chain sequence. What it recognizes is unknown. CDR1 is SEHNR, CDR2 FQNEAQ, per germline (reference sequence). CDR3 length: 15 amino acids. With 5 bases clipped from V and 5 bases from J, the junction kept 10 bases outside the gene matches. This sample is drawn from a study of T cell responses to AZD1222 COVID-19 vaccine. General study points: Mapped onto spike, vaccine-associated CD4 TCRs spanned it and were dominant at 160-218 and 743-854. The breadth and depth of Spike-specific TCRs increased once two AZD1222 doses had been given. Baseline seropositives among AZD1222 recipients totaled only 5 or 6.

TCRdb's copy holds only in-frame clones and misses some; the assay was immunoSEQ multiplex PCR. The sample lists 90,000 to 150,000 clones, over 75% occurring once. The rearrangement uses TRBV7-9 and TRBJ1-2; 8 positions agree with TRBD1. The sequence was obtained from an adult in good health. The material sequenced was peripheral blood, taken on day 0 of AZD1222 vaccination. CDR3 amino acids: CASSTGQGGWYGYTF. The CDR3, as DNA: TGTGCCAGCAGCACAGGACAGGGTGGATGGTATGGCTACACCTTC.